These 14 T cell receptor beta chains were all obtained from the same sample, sequenced in a study of T cells in Graves' hyperthyroidism and ophthalmopathy. Amplification targeted TCR beta CDR3 regions from RNA transcripts. Primed by the HTBI set, a first-round RT-PCR was run on the TCR CDR3. TCRdb passed the multiplex PCR reads through MiXCR, listing each CDR3 protein once. This table holds hundreds of thousands of distinct CDR3 sequences, just under 20% found once. Sequenced material: blood. The receptors were sampled from a man in his forties or fifties with Graves' ophthalmopathy.

This clonotype was recorded many times. The chain joins TRBV5-1 to TRBJ1-1; 8 nucleotides line up with TRBD1. In germline, CDR1 is SGHRS, CDR2 YFSETQ. The CDR3 has 15 residues. J gave up 11 bases and V 1 base, and 13 bases lay outside the gene matches. Here the CDR3 DNA reads TGCGCCAGCAGCTTGATGAGGAGACAGGGGAGTGAGGCTTTCTTT. Protein product: CASSLMRRQGSEAFF.

In its sample, this clonotype was seen many times. The chain combines TRBV7-2 with TRBJ2-5; the match to TRBD1 covers 7 bases. The CDR3 sequence is 17 residues long. The ends lost 2 bases at V and 5 bases at J; junction bases unmatched: 14. The germline gives CDR1 SGHTA, CDR2 FQGNSA. CDR3 nucleotides: TGTGCCAGCAGCTTAAGTTCGCAGGGGGTGGGTTGGGAGACCCAGTACTTC. Translation: CASSLSSQGVGWETQYF.

In its sample, this clonotype was seen many times. The rearrangement joins TRBV12-3 or TRBV12-4 to TRBJ2-1, with 13 nucleotides matching TRBD2. Trimming took 3 bases from V and 7 from J; bases not matched to a gene: 15. This CDR3 contains 19 residues. CDR3 sequence: CASSFQGQVTSGRGNEQFF. CDR3 nucleotide sequence: TGTGCCAGCAGTTTCCAGGGGCAAGTTACTAGCGGGAGGGGTAATGAGCAGTTCTTC.

This clonotype has ten or more counts. The rearrangement joins TRBV27 to TRBJ2-7, with D perhaps TRBD2 (6 bases). Trimming pared 7 bases from V and 3 bases from J, leaving 10 bases between. CDR1 and CDR2 from the germline V gene are MNHEY and SMNVEV (reference sequence). This CDR3 spans 12 amino acids. The CDR3 here is CASIGGSYEQYF. As DNA, the CDR3 is TGTGCCAGCATCGGAGGGAGCTACGAGCAGTACTTC.

CDR3 in DNA: TGTGCCAGCAGTTACCTGAGCGGGAGGTCTTCCTACAATGAGCAGTTCTTC. Protein: CASSYLSGRSSYNEQFF. V gene TRBV6-2 or TRBV6-3 combines with J gene TRBJ2-1; 9 bases map to TRBD2. The CDR3 spans 17 residues. The J segment lost 1 base and the V segment lost 2 bases, leaving 6 bases of the junction unmatched. CDR1 and CDR2 from the germline V gene are MNHEY and SVGEGT.

The rearrangement uses TRBV27 and TRBJ1-2; no reliable D call. Trimming took 4 bases from V and 2 from J, leaving 14 bases between them. The CDR3 is 15 amino acids. Germline lookup yields CDR1 MNHEY and CDR2 SMNVEV (reference sequence). CDR3 protein: CASSSDSTPNYGYTF. CDR3 bases: TGTGCCAGCAGTTCTGACTCAACCCCGAACTATGGCTACACCTTC.

CDR3 coding DNA: TGTGCCAGCAGTGATCGGACAGGGGGGTCTGGGGCCAACGTCCTGACTTTC. Translating gives CASSDRTGGSGANVLTF. The V and J genes are TRBV25-1 and TRBJ2-6; 10 nucleotides agree with TRBD1. The CDR3 consists of 17 residues. Germline CDR1 reads MGHDK; CDR2 reads SYGVNS. V was pared by 3 bases and J by 1 base, with 3 bases of the junction left unmatched.

The rearrangement links TRBV6-1 to TRBJ1-4; D call uncertain. V gave up 2 bases and J gave up 0 bases, with 19 bases separating them. Per germline, CDR1 MNHNS and CDR2 SASEGT. The CDR3 loop spans 19 amino acids. The CDR3 DNA sequence: TGTGCCAGCAGTGAACTCCCGACCCGACTGATCCCAACTAATGAAAAACTGTTTTTT. Its protein is CASSELPTRLIPTNEKLFF.

Worth noting for this clonotype: An end of the junction does not agree with germline; a read error may underlie this. V usage is TRBV4-3 and J usage is TRBJ1-3; unclear D gene. This CDR3 comprises 15 residues. Looked up from germline, CDR1 is LGHNA and CDR2 is YSLEER. The CDR3 here is CASSQDRHPGNTIYF. CDR3 nucleotide sequence: TGCGCCAGCAGCCAAGATAGACACCCAGGAAACACCATATATTTC.

A few counts support this clonotype. In DNA form, the CDR3 reads TGTGCCAGCAGCTTGCTACTAGCGGGAGACATCTACGAGCAGTACTTC. This gives the protein CASSLLLAGDIYEQYF. The rearrangement links TRBV5-8 to TRBJ2-7; 11 bases align to TRBD2. The germline CDR1 and CDR2 sequences are SGHTS and YDEGEE. V lost 1 base, J lost 3 bases, and 6 bases stayed unmatched. The CDR3 is 16 amino acids.

This clonotype was counted once. The V gene is TRBV19, the J gene TRBJ1-1; D might be TRBD1 (6 bases). This CDR3 has 16 amino acids. V lost 4 bases, J lost 1 base, and 16 bases lay in between. Germline V gene sequence: CDR1 LNHDA, CDR2 SQIVND (reference sequence). CDR3 protein: CASSKSRGTKNTEAFF. The CDR3 nucleotides are TGTGCCAGTAGTAAGTCTAGGGGGACGAAGAACACTGAAGCTTTCTTT.

This clonotype showed up just a few times. V and J are TRBV20-1 and TRBJ1-2; a possible D gene is TRBD1 (5 bases). Germline CDR1 reads DFQATT; CDR2 reads SNEGSKA (reference sequence). Deletions cut 5 bases from V and 7 bases from J, with 14 bases between. CDR3 length: 12 amino acids. This CDR3 reads CSAEGPRFGYTF. The CDR3, as DNA: TGCAGTGCTGAGGGGCCGCGTTTTGGCTACACCTTC.

The gene calls are TRBV27 and TRBJ2-1; 8 bases fit TRBD2. Germline-derived CDR1 and CDR2 are MNHEY and SMNVEV (reference sequence). The ends lost 6 bases at V and 9 bases at J; junction bases unmatched: 10. CDR3 length: 14 amino acids. DNA of the CDR3: TGTGCCAGCAGCTCCAACCGGGAGGGCCGTGAGCAGTTCTTC. Translation gives CASSSNREGREQFF.

This clonotype was counted only a few times. V usage is TRBV7-6 and J usage is TRBJ2-7, with a possible D match to TRBD2 (6 bases). V lost 6 bases to trimming and J lost 7 bases, with 13 bases between them. The CDR3 contains 12 residues. Germline V gene data show CDR1 as SGHVS and CDR2 as FNYEAQ. The CDR3 spells CASRGPGGEQYF. The DNA of the CDR3 is TGTGCCAGCAGGGGGCCCGGGGGAGAGCAGTACTTC. Supplemented by reference TRBV7-6 and TRBJ2-7, the full variable domain reads GAGVSQSPRYKVTKRGQDVALRCDPISGHVSLYWYRQALGQGPEFLTYFNYEAQQDKSGLPNDRFSAERPEGSISTLTIQRTEQRDSAMYRCASRGPGGEQYFGPGTRLTVT.